This T cell receptor (beta chain) was sequenced during a study of T-cell memory formation after mild COVID-19. Study conclusions and caveats: Clones that shrank (day 15 to 85) were balanced CD4/CD8, whereas later expanders leaned CD4+. The pre-infection memory compartment contained some responding clones, suggesting cross-reactive memory joined. For contracting clones, CD4+ ones sat mainly in CM and EM, CD8+ in EMRA.

UMIs and sample barcodes were carried by the TCR alpha and TCR beta cDNA libraries that 5'RACE produced using constant-segment primers. TCRdb itself ran the 5' RACE reads through MiXCR, one entry per CDR3 protein. The sample includes a few hundred thousand distinct CDR3 sequences, roughly 24% of them seen just once. The CDR3 extends over 15 amino acids. CDR1 is ENHRY and CDR2 is SYGVKD in the germline V gene. Germline trimming cut 6 bases from V and 1 base from J; bases unmatched to any gene: 5. A word on this clonotype: What it binds is unknown.

V usage is TRBV10-3 and J usage is TRBJ2-3, with 9 bases lining up with TRBD2. This clonotype was obtained from an adult woman who had mild COVID-19 (a few samples of this study predate the infection). Cell type and time point are not known. Sequenced: PBMCs or a T cell subset sorted from them (not recorded which). The CDR3 spells CAISPSGGRTDTQYF. CDR3 DNA: TGTGCCATCAGCCCCAGCGGGGGGCGCACAGATACGCAGTATTTT.